Shown below are 24 T cell receptor beta chains from a single sample sequenced in a study of CXCR3-negative and CXCR3-positive naive CD8 T cells. Study-level findings and limits: The TRB CDR3s that CXCR3-positive naive cells carried were more hydrophobic than those of CXCR3-negative naive cells.

5' RACE that incorporated UMI labels was used to prepare the TRB cDNA libraries. Reprocessing the 5' RACE reads, TCRdb reports a single entry for every CDR3 protein and omits DNA. This table holds about 140,000 distinct CDR3 sequences. The antigens of these receptors remain unknown. The material sequenced was naive CXCR3+ CD8+ T cells from blood. Noted subset: CD45RO-CCR7+CD27+CD95- naive CD8+ T cells expressing CXCR3 (TNR3+). The source is a human donor in good health. Some clones in this sample may be carry-over from other donors' samples.

The chain recombines TRBV5-1 with TRBJ2-1; the D call from TCRdb, TRBD1, cannot be confirmed without DNA. The CDR3 is 13 amino acids. Germline V lookup: CDR1 SGHRS, CDR2 YFSETQ. The chain's CDR3 is CASSLLGGNEQFF.

This chain connects TRBV7-8 to TRBJ2-1; TCRdb's D call of TRBD1 is untestable without DNA. Germline CDR1 is SGHVS and CDR2 is FQNEAQ. The CDR3 covers 16 residues. The CDR3 sequence: CASRTGTGGSYNEQFF.

The genes are TRBV7-9 and TRBJ2-2. The CDR3 covers 14 residues. Germline V gene data show CDR1 as SEHNR and CDR2 as FQNEAQ (reference sequence). The CDR3 sequence is CASSEVWSPGELFF.

The CDR3 here is CASSLGNEQYF. This chain connects TRBV5-6 to TRBJ2-7. CDR3 length: 11 residues. Looked up from germline, CDR1 is SGHDT and CDR2 is YYEEEE.

The chain uses TRBV15 and TRBJ2-1; TCRdb outputs TRBD1, but without DNA this stays unchecked. Germline CDR1 and CDR2: LNHNV and YYDKDF (reference sequence). This CDR3 is 14 amino acids long. The CDR3 sequence is CATSRGTGGNEQFF.

This chain joins TRBV4-3 and TRBJ2-1. CDR1 is LGHNA and CDR2 is YSLEER in the germline V gene. CDR3 size: 18 residues. CDR3 region: CASSQDTFLRFGYNEQFF.

The genes are TRBV9 and TRBJ2-2. In germline, CDR1 is SGDLS, CDR2 YYNGEE. CDR3 length equals 15 residues. This CDR3 is CASSVGEVYTGELFF.

The V gene is TRBV20-1, the J gene TRBJ1-1. Germline CDR1 reads DFQATT; CDR2 reads SNEGSKA (reference sequence). The CDR3 sequence is 11 residues long. The CDR3 loop is CSARDSTEAFF.

The CDR3 is CASRQLAGGSYEQYF. This chain uses TRBV2 with TRBJ2-7; the D gene TCRdb calls, TRBD2, cannot be checked with no DNA. This CDR3 region has 15 residues. Germline V gene sequence: CDR1 SNHLY, CDR2 FYNNEI.

The chain recombines TRBV5-5 with TRBJ2-7. The CDR3 extends over 13 amino acids. CDR1 and CDR2 (germline): SGHKS, YYEKEE (reference sequence). CDR3 protein: CASSFKITYEQYF.

The chain uses TRBV7-9 and TRBJ2-3; as DNA is missing, the TRBD2 call by TCRdb cannot be tested. The CDR3 loop spans 17 amino acids. CDR1 is SEHNR and CDR2 is FQNEAQ in the germline V gene (reference sequence). The CDR3: CASSSFSSGGAKDTQYF.

V gene TRBV20-1 combines with J gene TRBJ2-5; TCRdb calls TRBD1, which cannot be checked without DNA. The germline gives CDR1 DFQATT, CDR2 SNEGSKA (reference sequence). The CDR3 has 14 residues. The CDR3 spells CSADSSGGHETQYF.

The chain carries TRBV12-3 or TRBV12-4 and TRBJ2-1. The CDR3 has 16 residues. CDR3: CASSLALGRSYNEQFF.

This chain joins TRBV29-1 and TRBJ2-5; lacking DNA, the TRBD1 call made by TCRdb goes unchecked. The CDR3 covers 16 residues. The germline V gene has CDR1 SQVTM and CDR2 ANQGSEA. The CDR3 sequence is CSVGVPGVRYQETQYF.

The chain couples TRBV28 to TRBJ2-3. CDR1 is MDHEN, CDR2 SYDVKM, per germline. The CDR3 spans 15 residues. CDR3 amino acids: CASSLTPKGTDTQYF.

The J gene is TRBJ1-1, the V gene TRBV14. There are 15 residues in the CDR3. CDR1 is SGHDN, CDR2 FVKESK, per germline. CDR3 region: CASSLPTMSDTEAFF.

This sequence joins TRBV7-9 and TRBJ2-7. CDR1 and CDR2 from the germline V gene are SEHNR and FQNEAQ (reference sequence). The CDR3 runs to 12 residues. CDR3 sequence: CASSLAFYEQYF.

The chain combines TRBV21-1 with TRBJ2-3; TCRdb's D gene call, TRBD2, goes unchecked for lack of DNA. TRBV21-1 is classified as a pseudogene. This CDR3 is built from 15 residues. CDR3 protein: CASTRLAGVSDTQYF.

The V call is TRBV5-1, the J call TRBJ2-7; TCRdb selects TRBD1, and the lack of DNA leaves this call unchecked. Germline V CDR1 and CDR2: SGHRS, YFSETQ. This CDR3 is built from 14 residues. The CDR3 loop is CASSLAAPGYEQYF.

The CDR3 protein is CSAKTGLSNQPQHF. V usage is TRBV20-1 and J usage is TRBJ1-5; TCRdb reports TRBD1, a call that lacks DNA to check it against. Per germline, CDR1 DFQATT and CDR2 SNEGSKA (reference sequence). This CDR3 is 14 amino acids long.

The chain joins TRBV28 to TRBJ2-7. CDR1 and CDR2 (germline): MDHEN, SYDVKM. There are 13 residues in the CDR3. CDR3: CASSLDIFYEQYF.

The V gene is TRBV7-8, the J gene TRBJ2-3; the D call from TCRdb, TRBD1, cannot be confirmed without DNA. This CDR3 region has 16 residues. The germline CDR1 and CDR2 sequences are SGHVS and FQNEAQ. The CDR3 region is CASSTKAGGGTDTQYF.

The chain links TRBV7-8 to TRBJ2-1. Germline V gene lookup returns CDR1 SGHVS and CDR2 FQNEAQ. This CDR3 spans 19 amino acids. The CDR3 here is CASSLRASGIISSYNEQFF. Based on the CDR3 plus reference TRBV7-8 and TRBJ2-1, the full variable domain is GAGVSQSPRYKVAKRGQDVALRCDPISGHVSLFWYQQALGQGPEFLTYFQNEAQLDKSGLPSDRFFAERPEGSVSTLKIQRTQQEDSAVYLCASSLRASGIISSYNEQFFGPGTRLTVL.

The chain recombines TRBV20-1 with TRBJ2-3; the TCRdb call, TRBD1, lacks DNA for checking. There are 12 residues in the CDR3. CDR1 and CDR2 from the germline V gene are DFQATT and SNEGSKA (reference sequence). CDR3 amino acids: CSASGATDTQYF.